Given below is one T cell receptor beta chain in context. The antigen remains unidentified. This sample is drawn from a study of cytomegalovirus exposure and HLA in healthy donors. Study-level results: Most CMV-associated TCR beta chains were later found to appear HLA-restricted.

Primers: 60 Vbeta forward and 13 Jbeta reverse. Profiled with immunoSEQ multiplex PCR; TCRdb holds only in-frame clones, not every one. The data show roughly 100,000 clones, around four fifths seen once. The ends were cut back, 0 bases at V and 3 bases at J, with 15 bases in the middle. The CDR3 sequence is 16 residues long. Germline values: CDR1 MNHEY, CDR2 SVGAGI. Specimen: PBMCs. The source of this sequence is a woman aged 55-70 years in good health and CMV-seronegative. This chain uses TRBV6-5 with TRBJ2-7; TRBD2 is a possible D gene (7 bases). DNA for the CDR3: TGTGCCAGCAGTTACTCGAAGGGGGGGGCCTTCTACGAGCAGTACTTC. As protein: CASSYSKGGAFYEQYF.